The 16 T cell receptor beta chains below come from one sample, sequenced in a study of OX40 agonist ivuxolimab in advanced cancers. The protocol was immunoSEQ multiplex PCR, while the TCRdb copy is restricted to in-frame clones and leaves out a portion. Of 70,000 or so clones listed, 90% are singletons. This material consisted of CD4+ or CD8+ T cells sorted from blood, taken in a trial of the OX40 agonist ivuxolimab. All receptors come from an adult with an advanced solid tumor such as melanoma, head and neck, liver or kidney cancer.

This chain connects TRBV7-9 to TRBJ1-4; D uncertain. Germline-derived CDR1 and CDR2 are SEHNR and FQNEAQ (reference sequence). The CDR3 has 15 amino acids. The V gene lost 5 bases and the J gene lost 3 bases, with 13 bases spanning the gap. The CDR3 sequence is CASSPWSGANEKLFF. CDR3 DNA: TGTGCCAGCAGCCCATGGAGTGGAGCTAATGAAAAACTGTTTTTT.

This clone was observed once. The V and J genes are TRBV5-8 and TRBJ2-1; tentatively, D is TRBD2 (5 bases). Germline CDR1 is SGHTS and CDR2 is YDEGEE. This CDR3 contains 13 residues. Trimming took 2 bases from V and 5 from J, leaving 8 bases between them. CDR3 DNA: TGTGCCAGCAGCTTATCGGGGAACAATGAGCAGTTCTTC. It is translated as CASSLSGNNEQFF.

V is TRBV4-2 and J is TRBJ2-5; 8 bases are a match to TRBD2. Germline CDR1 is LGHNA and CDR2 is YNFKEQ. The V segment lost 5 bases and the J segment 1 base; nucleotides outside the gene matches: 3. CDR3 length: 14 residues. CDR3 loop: CASSKLAAQETQYF. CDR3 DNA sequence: TGTGCCAGCAGCAAACTAGCGGCCCAAGAGACCCAGTACTTC.

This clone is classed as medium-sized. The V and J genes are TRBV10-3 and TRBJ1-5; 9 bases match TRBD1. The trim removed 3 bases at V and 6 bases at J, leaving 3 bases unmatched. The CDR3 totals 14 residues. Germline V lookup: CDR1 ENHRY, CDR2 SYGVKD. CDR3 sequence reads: CAISERQGVQPQHF. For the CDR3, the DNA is TGTGCCATCAGTGAAAGACAGGGGGTTCAGCCCCAGCATTTT.

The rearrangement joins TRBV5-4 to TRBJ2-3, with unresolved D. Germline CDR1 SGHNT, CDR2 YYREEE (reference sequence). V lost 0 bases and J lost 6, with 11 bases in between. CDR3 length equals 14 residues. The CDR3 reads CASSLASGPDTQYF. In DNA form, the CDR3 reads TGTGCCAGCAGCTTGGCCTCCGGTCCGGATACGCAGTATTTT.

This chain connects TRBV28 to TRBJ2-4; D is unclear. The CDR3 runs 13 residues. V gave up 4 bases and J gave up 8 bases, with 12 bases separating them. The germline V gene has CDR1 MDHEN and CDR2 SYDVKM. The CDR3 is CASSWTNQHIQYF. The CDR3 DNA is TGTGCCAGCAGTTGGACCAATCAGCACATTCAGTACTTC. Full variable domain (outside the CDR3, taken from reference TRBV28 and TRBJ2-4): DVKVTQSSRYLVKRTGEKVFLECVQDMDHENMFWYRQDPGLGLRLIYFSYDVKMKEKGDIPEGYSVSREKKERFSLILESASTNQTSMYLCASSWTNQHIQYFGAGTRLSVL.

The CDR3 reads CASSQDQGGGWGTQYF. The CDR3 bases are TGTGCCAGCAGCCAAGATCAGGGTGGCGGCTGGGGGACCCAGTACTTC. The V gene is TRBV14, the J gene TRBJ2-5, with D perhaps TRBD1 (5 bases). CDR1 and CDR2 from the germline V gene are SGHDN and FVKESK. The CDR3 runs to 16 residues. Trimming cost V 0 bases and J 7 bases, with 18 bases left between them.

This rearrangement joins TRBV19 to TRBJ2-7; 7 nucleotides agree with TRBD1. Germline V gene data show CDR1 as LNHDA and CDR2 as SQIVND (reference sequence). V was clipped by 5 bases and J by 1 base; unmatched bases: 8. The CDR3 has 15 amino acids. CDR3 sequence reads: CASSSGGQSSYEQYF. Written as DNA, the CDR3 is TGTGCCAGTAGTTCAGGGGGACAGAGTTCCTACGAGCAGTACTTC.

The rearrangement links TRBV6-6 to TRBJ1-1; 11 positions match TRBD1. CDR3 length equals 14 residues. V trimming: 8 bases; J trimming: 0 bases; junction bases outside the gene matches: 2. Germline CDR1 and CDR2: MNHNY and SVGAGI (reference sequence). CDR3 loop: CASGDRGLNTEAFF. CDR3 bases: TGTGCCAGCGGGGACAGGGGGTTGAACACTGAAGCTTTCTTT.

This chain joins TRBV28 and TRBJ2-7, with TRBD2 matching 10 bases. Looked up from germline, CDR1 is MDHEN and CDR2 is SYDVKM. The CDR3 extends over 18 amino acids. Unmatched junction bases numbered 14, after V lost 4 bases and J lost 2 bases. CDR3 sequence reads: CASSSSWGGSGRAYEQYF. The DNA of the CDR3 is TGTGCCAGCAGTTCCTCCTGGGGAGGGAGCGGGAGGGCCTACGAGCAGTACTTC.

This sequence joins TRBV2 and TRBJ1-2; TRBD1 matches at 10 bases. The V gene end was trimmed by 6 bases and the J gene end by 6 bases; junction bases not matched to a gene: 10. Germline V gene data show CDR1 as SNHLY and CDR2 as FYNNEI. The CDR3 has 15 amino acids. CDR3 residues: CASRSIRQGANGYTF. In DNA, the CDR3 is TGTGCCAGCAGATCCATCCGACAGGGGGCAAATGGCTACACCTTC.

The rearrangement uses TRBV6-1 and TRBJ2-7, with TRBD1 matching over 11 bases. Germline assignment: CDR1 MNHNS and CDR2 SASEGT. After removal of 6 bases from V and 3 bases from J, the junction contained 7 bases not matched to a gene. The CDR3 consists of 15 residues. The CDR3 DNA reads TGTGCCAGCAGGACCCCGGGACAGGGGGTCTACGAGCAGTACTTC. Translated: CASRTPGQGVYEQYF.

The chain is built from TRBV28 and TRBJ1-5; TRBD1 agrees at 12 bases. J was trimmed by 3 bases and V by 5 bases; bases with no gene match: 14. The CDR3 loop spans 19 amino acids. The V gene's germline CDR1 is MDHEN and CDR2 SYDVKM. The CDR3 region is CASSPPGQGAARVNQPQHF. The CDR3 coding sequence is TGTGCCAGCAGTCCTCCGGGACAGGGGGCGGCCAGGGTCAATCAGCCCCAGCATTTT.

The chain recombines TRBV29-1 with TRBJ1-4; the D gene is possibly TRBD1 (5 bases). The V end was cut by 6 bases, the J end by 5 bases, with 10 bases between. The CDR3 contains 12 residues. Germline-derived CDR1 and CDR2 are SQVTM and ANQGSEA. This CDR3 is CSVGGINEKLFF. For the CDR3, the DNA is TGCAGCGTGGGGGGGATAAATGAAAAACTGTTTTTT.

The DNA for the CDR3 is TGTGCCAGCAAAGTGCCGAGTCAGCCCCAGCATTTT. It is translated as CASKVPSQPQHF. This rearrangement joins TRBV28 to TRBJ1-5, with D unclear. Per the germline V gene, CDR1 is MDHEN and CDR2 is SYDVKM. The ends were cut back, 7 bases at V and 6 bases at J, with 10 bases in the middle. The CDR3 has 12 amino acids.

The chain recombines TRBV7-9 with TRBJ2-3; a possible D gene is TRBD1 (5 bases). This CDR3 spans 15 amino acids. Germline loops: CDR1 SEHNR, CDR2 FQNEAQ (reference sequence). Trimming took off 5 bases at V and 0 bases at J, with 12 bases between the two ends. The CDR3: CASSLQGPSTDTQYF. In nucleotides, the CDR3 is TGTGCCAGCAGCCTCCAGGGCCCTAGCACAGATACGCAGTATTTT.